These 9 T cell receptor beta chains share one sample of origin, sequenced in a study of blood T cell repertoires in COVID-19. The data were produced by immunoSEQ multiplex PCR, yet TCRdb's version contains in-frame clones alone and is incomplete. Here the sample spans 140,000 or so clones, roughly 87% being singletons. Sequencing was done on a sample of peripheral blood. These receptor sequences come from a woman in her forties or fifties with acute or convalescent COVID-19.

V gene TRBV5-1 combines with J gene TRBJ2-1; D may be TRBD1 (6 bases). The V and J ends lost 4 bases and 7 bases respectively, with 15 bases between them. This CDR3 has 14 amino acids. Germline CDR1 and CDR2: SGHRS and YFSETQ. CDR3 sequence: CASSTDLRGNEQFF. The DNA of the CDR3 is TGCGCCAGCAGCACCGACCTCAGGGGAAATGAGCAGTTCTTC.

The J gene is TRBJ1-2, the V gene TRBV7-9; 8 bases are shared with TRBD1. Looked up from germline, CDR1 is SEHNR and CDR2 is FQNEAQ (reference sequence). V shed 2 bases and J 8 bases; nucleotides not matched to a gene: 7. CDR3 length: 14 amino acids. CDR3 sequence: CASSLSGAGGGYTF. CDR3 DNA sequence: TGTGCCAGCAGCTTAAGTGGGGCAGGGGGCGGCTACACCTTC.

The chain links TRBV9 to TRBJ2-3; D gene ambiguous. Trimming removed 3 bases at V and 2 bases at J, with 10 bases between. The germline V gene has CDR1 SGDLS and CDR2 YYNGEE. The CDR3 extends over 14 amino acids. Here the CDR3 reads CASSGQTNTDTQYF. The CDR3 coding sequence is TGTGCCAGCAGCGGGCAAACTAACACAGATACGCAGTATTTT.

Points on this clone: This sample includes further DNA sequences coding for the same CDR3. The rearrangement links TRBV9 to TRBJ1-4, with TRBD1 as a possible D gene (5 bases). The CDR3 totals 15 residues. Germline CDR1 SGDLS, CDR2 YYNGEE. V gave up 0 bases and J gave up 0 bases, with 6 bases separating them. The CDR3 region is CASSVEGATNEKLFF. CDR3 nucleotides: TGTGCCAGCAGCGTAGAAGGGGCAACTAATGAAAAACTGTTTTTT. The variable domain in full, with the rest retrieved from reference TRBV9 and TRBJ1-4, is DSGVTQTPKHLITATGQRVTLRCSPRSGDLSVYWYQQSLDQGLQFLIQYYNGEERAKGNILERFSAQQFPDLHSELNLSSLELGDSALYFCASSVEGATNEKLFFGSGTQLSVL.

This rearrangement joins TRBV5-4 to TRBJ1-2, with 7 nucleotides matching TRBD1. The CDR3 contains 13 residues. J gave up 6 bases and V 4 bases, and 6 bases lay outside the gene matches. Germline V gives CDR1 SGHNT, CDR2 YYREEE (reference sequence). The CDR3 here is CASSQQGLHGYTF. The CDR3, as DNA: TGTGCCAGCAGCCAACAGGGGTTGCATGGCTACACCTTC.

V gene TRBV27 combines with J gene TRBJ1-1; TRBD1 matches 9 bases. Per the germline V gene, CDR1 is MNHEY and CDR2 is SMNVEV (reference sequence). This CDR3 has 14 amino acids. With V trimmed by 3 bases and J by 4 bases, 3 bases remained unmatched. Written as DNA, the CDR3 is TGTGCCAGCAGTTTCCGGGACAGGGTCACTGAAGCTTTCTTT. Amino acid sequence: CASSFRDRVTEAFF.

This chain links TRBV12-5 with TRBJ1-4; no definite D call. CDR1 LGHNT and CDR2 FRNRAP come from the germline V gene. V was trimmed by 1 base and J by 0 bases, leaving 6 bases between them. This CDR3 comprises 15 residues. CDR3 protein: CASGLGHPTNEKLFF. CDR3 coding DNA: TGTGCTAGTGGTTTGGGGCACCCAACTAATGAAAAACTGTTTTTT.

J is TRBJ2-5 and V is TRBV14, with a tentative D call TRBD1 (6 bases). Germline CDR1 and CDR2: SGHDN and FVKESK. The CDR3 has 15 residues. The germline V and J ends were trimmed by 4 bases and 2 bases, with 14 bases remaining between them. In DNA form, the CDR3 reads TGTGCCAGCAGCCTAGCGACAGGCCGACAAGAGACCCAGTACTTC. This sequence encodes CASSLATGRQETQYF.

The chain joins TRBV5-1 to TRBJ2-3; 9 bases line up with TRBD1. Germline V gene sequence: CDR1 SGHRS, CDR2 YFSETQ. The CDR3 runs 14 residues. The J segment lost 6 bases and the V segment lost 2 bases, leaving 4 bases of the junction unmatched. The DNA of the CDR3 is TGCGCCAGCAGCTTAGTCGGGACAGGGGATACGCAGTATTTT. It translates to CASSLVGTGDTQYF. The full variable domain, completed using reference TRBV5-1 and TRBJ2-3, is KAGVTQTPRYLIKTRGQQVTLSCSPISGHRSVSWYQQTPGQGLQFLFEYFSETQRNKGNFPGRFSGRQFSNSRSEMNVSTLELGDSALYLCASSLVGTGDTQYFGPGTRLTVL.